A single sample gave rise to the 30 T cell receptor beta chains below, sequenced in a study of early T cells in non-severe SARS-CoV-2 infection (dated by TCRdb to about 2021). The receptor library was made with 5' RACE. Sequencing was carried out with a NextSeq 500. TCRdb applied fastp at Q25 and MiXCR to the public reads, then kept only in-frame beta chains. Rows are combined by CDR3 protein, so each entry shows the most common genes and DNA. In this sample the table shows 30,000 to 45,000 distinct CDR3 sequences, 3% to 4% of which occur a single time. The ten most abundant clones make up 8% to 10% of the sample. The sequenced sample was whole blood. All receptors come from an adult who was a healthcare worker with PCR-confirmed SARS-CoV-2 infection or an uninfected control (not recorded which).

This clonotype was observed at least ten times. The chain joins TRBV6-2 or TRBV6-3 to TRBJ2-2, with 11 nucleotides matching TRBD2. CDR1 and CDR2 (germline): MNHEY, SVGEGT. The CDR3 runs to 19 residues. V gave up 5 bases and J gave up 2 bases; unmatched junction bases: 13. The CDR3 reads CASSDPIGTSGANTGELFF. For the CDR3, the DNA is TGTGCCAGCAGTGATCCTATCGGGACTAGCGGAGCAAACACCGGGGAGCTGTTTTTT.

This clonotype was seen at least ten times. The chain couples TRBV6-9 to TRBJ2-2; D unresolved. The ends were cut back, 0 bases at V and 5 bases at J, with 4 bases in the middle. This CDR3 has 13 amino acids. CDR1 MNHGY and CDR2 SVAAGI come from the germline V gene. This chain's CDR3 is CASSYSETGELFF. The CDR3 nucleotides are TGTGCCAGCAGTTATTCCGAAACCGGGGAGCTGTTTTTT.

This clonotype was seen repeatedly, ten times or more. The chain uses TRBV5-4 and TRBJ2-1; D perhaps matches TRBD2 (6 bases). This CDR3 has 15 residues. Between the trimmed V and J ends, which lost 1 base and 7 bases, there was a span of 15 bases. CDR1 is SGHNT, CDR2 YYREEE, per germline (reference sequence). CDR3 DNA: TGTGCCAGCAGCTTGCCCGGGGGTACTTCAAATGAGCAGTTCTTC. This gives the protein CASSLPGGTSNEQFF. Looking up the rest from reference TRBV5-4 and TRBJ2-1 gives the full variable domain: ETGVTQSPTHLIKTRGQQVTLRCSSQSGHNTVSWYQQALGQGPQFIFQYYREEENGRGNFPPRFSGLQFPNYSSELNVNALELDDSALYLCASSLPGGTSNEQFFGPGTRLTVL.

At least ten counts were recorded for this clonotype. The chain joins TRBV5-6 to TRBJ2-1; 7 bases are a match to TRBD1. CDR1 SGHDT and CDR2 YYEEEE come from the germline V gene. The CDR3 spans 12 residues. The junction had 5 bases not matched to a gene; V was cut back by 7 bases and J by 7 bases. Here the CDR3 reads CASGSTGNEQFF. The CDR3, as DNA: TGTGCCAGCGGATCGACAGGGAATGAGCAGTTCTTC.

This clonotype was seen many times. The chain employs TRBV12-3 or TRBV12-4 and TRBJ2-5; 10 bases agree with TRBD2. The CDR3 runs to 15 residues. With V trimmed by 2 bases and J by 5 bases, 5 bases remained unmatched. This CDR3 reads CASSLLTSGLETQYF. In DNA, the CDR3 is TGTGCCAGCAGTTTACTGACTAGCGGGTTGGAGACCCAGTACTTC.

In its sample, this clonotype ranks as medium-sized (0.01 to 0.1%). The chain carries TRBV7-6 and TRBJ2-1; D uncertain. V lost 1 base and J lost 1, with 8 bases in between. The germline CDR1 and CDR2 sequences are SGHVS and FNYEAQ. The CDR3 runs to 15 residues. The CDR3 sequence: CASSLEGLSYNEQFF. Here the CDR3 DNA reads TGTGCCAGCAGCTTAGAAGGGCTATCCTACAATGAGCAGTTCTTC.

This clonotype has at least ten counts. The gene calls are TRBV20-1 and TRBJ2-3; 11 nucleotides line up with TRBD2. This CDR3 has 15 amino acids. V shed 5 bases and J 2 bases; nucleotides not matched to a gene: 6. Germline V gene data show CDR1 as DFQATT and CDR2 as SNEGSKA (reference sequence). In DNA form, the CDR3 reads TGCAGTGCTCCGCCGGGACTAGCGGACACAGATACGCAGTATTTT. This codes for CSAPPGLADTDTQYF.

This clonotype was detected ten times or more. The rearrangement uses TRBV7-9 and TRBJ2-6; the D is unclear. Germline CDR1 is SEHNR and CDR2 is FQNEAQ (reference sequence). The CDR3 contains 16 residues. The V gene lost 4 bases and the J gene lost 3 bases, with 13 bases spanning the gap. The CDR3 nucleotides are TGTGCCAGCAGCTCGAAGAAAGTTCTTGGGGCCAACGTCCTGACTTTC. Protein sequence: CASSSKKVLGANVLTF. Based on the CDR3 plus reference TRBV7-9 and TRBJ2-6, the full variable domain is DTGVSQNPRHKITKRGQNVTFRCDPISEHNRLYWYRQTLGQGPEFLTYFQNEAQLEKSRLLSDRFSAERPKGSFSTLEIQRTEQGDSAMYLCASSSKKVLGANVLTFGAGSRLTVL.

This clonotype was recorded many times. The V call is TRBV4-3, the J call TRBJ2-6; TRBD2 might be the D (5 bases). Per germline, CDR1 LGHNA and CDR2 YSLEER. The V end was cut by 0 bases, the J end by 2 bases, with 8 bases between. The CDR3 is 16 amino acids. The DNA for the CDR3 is TGCGCCAGCAGCCAAGAGAGAGGGACTGGGGCCAACGTCCTGACTTTC. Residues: CASSQERGTGANVLTF.

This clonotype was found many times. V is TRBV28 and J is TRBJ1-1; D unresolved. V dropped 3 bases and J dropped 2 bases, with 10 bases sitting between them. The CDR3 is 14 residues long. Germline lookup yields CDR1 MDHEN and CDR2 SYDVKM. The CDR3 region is CASSLTGPNTEAFF. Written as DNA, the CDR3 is TGTGCCAGCAGTTTGACCGGACCCAACACTGAAGCTTTCTTT.

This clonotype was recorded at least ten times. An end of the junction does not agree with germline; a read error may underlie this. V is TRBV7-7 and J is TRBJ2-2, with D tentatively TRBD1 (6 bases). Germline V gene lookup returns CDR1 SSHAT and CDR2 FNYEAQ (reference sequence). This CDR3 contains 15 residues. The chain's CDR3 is CASSPWTVNTGELFF. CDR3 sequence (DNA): TGTGCTAGCAGCCCCTGGACAGTAAACACCGGGGAGCTGTTTTTT. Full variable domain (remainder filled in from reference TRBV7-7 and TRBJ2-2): GAGVSQSPRYKVTKRGQDVTLRCDPISSHATLYWYQQALGQGPEFLTYFNYEAQPDKSGLPSDRFSAERPEGSISTLTIQRTEQRDSAMYRCASSPWTVNTGELFFGEGSRLTVL.

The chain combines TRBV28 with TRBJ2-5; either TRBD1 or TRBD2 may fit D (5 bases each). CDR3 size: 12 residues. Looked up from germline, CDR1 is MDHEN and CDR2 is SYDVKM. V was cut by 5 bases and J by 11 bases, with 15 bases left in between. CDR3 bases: TGTGCCAGCAGTCGCCGGGGCGGCACACAGTACTTC. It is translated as CASSRRGGTQYF.

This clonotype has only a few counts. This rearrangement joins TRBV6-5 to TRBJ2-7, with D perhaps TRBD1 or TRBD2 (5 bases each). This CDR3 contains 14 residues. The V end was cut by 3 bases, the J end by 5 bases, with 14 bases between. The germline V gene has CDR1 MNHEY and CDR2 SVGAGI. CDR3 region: CASSYGGFEDEQYV. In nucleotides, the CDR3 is TGTGCCAGCAGTTATGGGGGTTTTGAAGACGAGCAGTACGTC.

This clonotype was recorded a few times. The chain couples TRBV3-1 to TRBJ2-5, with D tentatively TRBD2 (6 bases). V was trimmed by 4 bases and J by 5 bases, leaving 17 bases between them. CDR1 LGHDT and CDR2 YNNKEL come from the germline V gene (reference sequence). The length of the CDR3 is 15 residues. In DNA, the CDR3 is TGTGCCAGCAGCCTCTCCGACGGGGGTTTGGAGACCCAGTACTTC. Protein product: CASSLSDGGLETQYF.

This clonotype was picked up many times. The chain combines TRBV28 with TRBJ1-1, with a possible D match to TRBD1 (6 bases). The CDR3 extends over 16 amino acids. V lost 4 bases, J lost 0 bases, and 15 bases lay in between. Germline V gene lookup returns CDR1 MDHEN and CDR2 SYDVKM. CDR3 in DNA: TGTGCCAGCAGTTATGAAGGGGGAATGGTGAACACTGAAGCTTTCTTT. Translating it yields CASSYEGGMVNTEAFF.

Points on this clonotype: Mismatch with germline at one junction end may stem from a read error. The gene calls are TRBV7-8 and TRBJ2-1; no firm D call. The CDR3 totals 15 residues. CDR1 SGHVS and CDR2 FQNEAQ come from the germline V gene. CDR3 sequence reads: CASSLLEVALNKQFF. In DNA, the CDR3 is TGTGCCAGCAGCTTACTCGAGGTAGCCCTCAATAAGCAGTTCTTC.

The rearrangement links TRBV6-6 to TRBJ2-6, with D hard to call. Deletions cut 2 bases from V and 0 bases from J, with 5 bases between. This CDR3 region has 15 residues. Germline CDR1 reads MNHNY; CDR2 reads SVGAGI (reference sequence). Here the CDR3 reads CASSYLNSGANVLTF. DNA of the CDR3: TGTGCCAGCAGTTACCTCAACTCTGGGGCCAACGTCCTGACTTTC.

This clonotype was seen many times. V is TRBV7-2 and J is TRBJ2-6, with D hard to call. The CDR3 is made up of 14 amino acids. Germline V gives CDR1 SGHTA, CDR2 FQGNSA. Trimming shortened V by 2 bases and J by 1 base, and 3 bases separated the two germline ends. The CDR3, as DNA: TGTGCCAGCAGCTTACCTTCTGGGGCCAACGTCCTGACTTTC. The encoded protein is CASSLPSGANVLTF.

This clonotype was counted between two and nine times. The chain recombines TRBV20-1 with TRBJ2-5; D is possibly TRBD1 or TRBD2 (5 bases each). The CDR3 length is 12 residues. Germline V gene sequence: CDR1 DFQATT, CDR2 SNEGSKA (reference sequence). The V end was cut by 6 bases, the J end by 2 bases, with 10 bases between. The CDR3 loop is CSAPGLQETQYF. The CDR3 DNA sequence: TGCAGTGCACCGGGGCTACAAGAGACCCAGTACTTC.

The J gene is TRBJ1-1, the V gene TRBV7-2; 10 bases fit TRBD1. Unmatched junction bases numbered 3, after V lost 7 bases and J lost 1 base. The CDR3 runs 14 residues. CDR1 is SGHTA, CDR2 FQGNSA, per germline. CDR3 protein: CASTRQGANTEAFF. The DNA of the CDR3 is TGTGCCAGCACCAGACAGGGGGCGAACACTGAAGCTTTCTTT.

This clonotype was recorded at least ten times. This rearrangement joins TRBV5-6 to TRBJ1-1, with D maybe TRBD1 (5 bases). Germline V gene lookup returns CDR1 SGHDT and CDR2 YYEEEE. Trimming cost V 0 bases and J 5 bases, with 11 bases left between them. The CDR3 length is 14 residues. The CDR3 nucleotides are TGTGCCAGCAGCTTGGTGGGGCGCGGGACTGAAGCTTTCTTT. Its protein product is CASSLVGRGTEAFF.

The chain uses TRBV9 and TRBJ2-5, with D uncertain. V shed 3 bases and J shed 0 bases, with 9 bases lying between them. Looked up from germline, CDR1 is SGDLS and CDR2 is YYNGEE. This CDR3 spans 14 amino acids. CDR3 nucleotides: TGTGCCAGCAGCGCTGATTTGTACCAAGAGACCCAGTACTTC. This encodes CASSADLYQETQYF.

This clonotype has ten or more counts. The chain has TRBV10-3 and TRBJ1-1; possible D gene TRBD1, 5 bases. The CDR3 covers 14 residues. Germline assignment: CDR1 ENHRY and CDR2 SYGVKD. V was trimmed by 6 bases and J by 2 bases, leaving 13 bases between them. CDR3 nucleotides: TGTGCCATCAGGATCAGGGTCGACAACACTGAAGCTTTCTTT. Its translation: CAIRIRVDNTEAFF.

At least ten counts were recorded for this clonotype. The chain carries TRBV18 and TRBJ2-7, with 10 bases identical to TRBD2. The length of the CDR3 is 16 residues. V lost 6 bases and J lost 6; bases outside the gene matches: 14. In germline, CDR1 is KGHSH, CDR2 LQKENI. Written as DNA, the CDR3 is TGTGCCAGCTCCGAAGGACCAGCGGGAGGGAGTGGCGAGCAGTACGTC. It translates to CASSEGPAGGSGEQYV.

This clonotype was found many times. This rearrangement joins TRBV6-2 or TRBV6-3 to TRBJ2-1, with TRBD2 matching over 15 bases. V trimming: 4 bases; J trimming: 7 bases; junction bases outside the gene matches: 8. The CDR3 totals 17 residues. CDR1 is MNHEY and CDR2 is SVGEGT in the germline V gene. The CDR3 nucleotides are TGTGCCAGCAGTTGGGACCGAGGGACTAGCGGGAGGAATGAGCAGTTCTTC. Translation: CASSWDRGTSGRNEQFF.

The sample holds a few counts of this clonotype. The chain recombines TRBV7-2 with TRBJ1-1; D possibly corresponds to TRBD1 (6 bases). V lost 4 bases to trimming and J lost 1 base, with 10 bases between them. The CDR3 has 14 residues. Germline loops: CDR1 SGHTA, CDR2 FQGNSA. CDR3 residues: CASSYGTTNTEAFF. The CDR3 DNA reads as TGTGCCAGCAGCTATGGGACAACGAACACTGAAGCTTTCTTT. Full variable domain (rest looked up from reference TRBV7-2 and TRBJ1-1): GAGVSQSPSNKVTEKGKDVELRCDPISGHTALYWYRQSLGQGLEFLIYFQGNSAPDKSGLPSDRFSAERTGGSVSTLTIQRTQQEDSAVYLCASSYGTTNTEAFFGQGTRLTVV.

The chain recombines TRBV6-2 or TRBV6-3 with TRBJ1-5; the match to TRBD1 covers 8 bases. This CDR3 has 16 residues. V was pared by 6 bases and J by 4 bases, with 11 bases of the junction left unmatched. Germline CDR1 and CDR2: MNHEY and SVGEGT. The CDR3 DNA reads TGTGCCAGCAGCTTACGGGGACAGGCGCGAAATCAGCCCCAGCATTTT. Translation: CASSLRGQARNQPQHF.

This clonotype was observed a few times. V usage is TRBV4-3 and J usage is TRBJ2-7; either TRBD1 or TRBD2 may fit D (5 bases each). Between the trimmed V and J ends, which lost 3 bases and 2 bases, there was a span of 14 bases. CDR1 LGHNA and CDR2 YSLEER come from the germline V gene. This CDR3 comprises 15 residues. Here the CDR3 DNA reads TGCGCCAGCAGCCACGCAACGGGACCTACCTACGAGCAGTACTTC. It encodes CASSHATGPTYEQYF.

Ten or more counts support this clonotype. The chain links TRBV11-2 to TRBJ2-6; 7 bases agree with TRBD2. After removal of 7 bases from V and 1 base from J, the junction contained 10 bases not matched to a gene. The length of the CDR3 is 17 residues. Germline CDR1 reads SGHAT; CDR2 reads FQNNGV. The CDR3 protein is CASTYLGTTSGANVLTF. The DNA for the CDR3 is TGTGCCAGCACCTACCTTGGGACTACTTCTGGGGCCAACGTCCTGACTTTC.

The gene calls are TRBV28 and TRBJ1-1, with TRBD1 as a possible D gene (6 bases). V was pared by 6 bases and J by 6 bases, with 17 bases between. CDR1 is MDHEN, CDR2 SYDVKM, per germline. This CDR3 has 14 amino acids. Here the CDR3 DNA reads TGTGCCAGCAGCCCAAAAGGGACAAATGCTGAAGCTTTCTTT. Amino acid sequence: CASSPKGTNAEAFF.